This TCR beta chain was sequenced during a study of type 1 regulatory T cells. Study information: An in vitro protocol generated T-allo10, a Tr1-enriched, alloantigen-specific CD4 T cell product.

This CDR3 has 14 residues. CDR1 is MNHEY, CDR2 SMNVEV, per germline (reference sequence). Trimming pared 4 bases from V and 7 bases from J, leaving 11 bases between. This clonotype was detected only a few times. Its antigen is not identified. TCRdb recomputed calls from the reads with MiXCR, one row per CDR3 protein. The sample holds approximately 45,000 distinct CDR3 sequences, 9.5% to 15% seen once. General observations from the study: Compared with non-type 1 regulatory T cells, type 1 regulatory T cells showed a more restricted TCR repertoire.

This TCR derives from a human donor in good health. Sequencing used cultured non-Tr1 T cells, either the whole culture or a sorted T cell fraction (not recorded which). The chain couples TRBV27 to TRBJ1-6; tentative D call: TRBD1 (6 bases). The CDR3 sequence is CASSYRGRNSPLHF. In nucleotides, the CDR3 is TGTGCCAGCAGTTATCGGGGGCGGAATTCACCCCTCCACTTT.